One sample yielded the 29 T cell receptor beta chains listed below, sequenced in a study of T cells after yellow fever vaccination. TCRdb analysed the 5' RACE reads with MiXCR anew, one entry per CDR3 protein. This table has about 320,000 distinct CDR3 sequences, roughly 4.3% appearing once. The sequences come from PBMCs, collected 15 days after the yellow fever booster vaccination. The receptors were sampled from a man between 18 and 29 years old who received the YFV17D yellow fever vaccine.

The chain has TRBV27 and TRBJ2-5, with 10 nucleotides matching TRBD2. CDR1 is MNHEY and CDR2 is SMNVEV in the germline V gene (reference sequence). The CDR3 extends over 12 amino acids. V lost 8 bases and J lost 6; bases outside the gene matches: 3. The CDR3 DNA follows: TGTGCCAGCGGTAGCGGGGGGAAGACCCAGTACTTC. Translated: CASGSGGKTQYF.

Note on this clonotype: This sequence may be a read error, since a much larger clone differs from it by one base. J is TRBJ2-3 and V is TRBV4-3, with D possibly matching TRBD2 (7 bases). Germline CDR1 LGHNA, CDR2 YSLEER. The CDR3 has 13 amino acids. Trimming cost V 2 bases and J 13 bases, with 16 bases left between them. The CDR3 spells CASSQLRGDTEYF. The CDR3 DNA sequence: TGCGCCAGCAGCCAACTCCGGGGGGACACGGAGTATTTT.

This clonotype has a handful of counts. This chain uses TRBV5-1 with TRBJ1-2; D might be TRBD1 (6 bases). The V gene lost 3 bases and the J gene lost 3 bases, with 15 bases spanning the gap. This CDR3 is 15 amino acids long. Germline V gene data show CDR1 as SGHRS and CDR2 as YFSETQ. This CDR3 is CASSYTGILDYGYTF. DNA of the CDR3: TGCGCCAGCAGCTATACAGGGATCTTAGACTATGGCTACACCTTC. Looking up the rest from reference TRBV5-1 and TRBJ1-2 gives the full variable domain: KAGVTQTPRYLIKTRGQQVTLSCSPISGHRSVSWYQQTPGQGLQFLFEYFSETQRNKGNFPGRFSGRQFSNSRSEMNVSTLELGDSALYLCASSYTGILDYGYTFGSGTRLTVV.

In its sample, this clonotype was seen many times. This chain joins TRBV20-1 and TRBJ1-1; D is ambiguous. The ends were cut back, 3 bases at V and 1 base at J, with 12 bases in the middle. Looked up from germline, CDR1 is DFQATT and CDR2 is SNEGSKA (reference sequence). The CDR3 runs 14 residues. Here the CDR3 DNA reads TGCAGTGCTAGCAAGCCCACCACGAACACTGAAGCTTTCTTT. Translating it yields CSASKPTTNTEAFF.

The sample holds many counts of this clonotype. This sequence joins TRBV7-7 and TRBJ2-7, with 9 bases that match TRBD1. Per germline, CDR1 SSHAT and CDR2 FNYEAQ (reference sequence). After removal of 5 bases from V and 13 bases from J, the junction contained 6 bases not matched to a gene. The CDR3 runs 11 residues. The CDR3 is CASSQRTGEYF. The CDR3 nucleotides are TGTGCCAGCAGCCAGCGGACAGGGGAATACTTC.

The chain joins TRBV7-2 to TRBJ1-5; D not resolved. CDR1 is SGHTA, CDR2 FQGNSA, per germline. This CDR3 is 16 amino acids long. Trimming took off 5 bases at V and 2 bases at J, with 16 bases between the two ends. Here the CDR3 reads CASSRGWDVGNQPQHF. The DNA of the CDR3 is TGTGCCAGCAGCCGAGGATGGGATGTGGGCAATCAGCCCCAGCATTTT. Full variable domain (rest looked up from reference TRBV7-2 and TRBJ1-5): GAGVSQSPSNKVTEKGKDVELRCDPISGHTALYWYRQSLGQGLEFLIYFQGNSAPDKSGLPSDRFSAERTGGSVSTLTIQRTQQEDSAVYLCASSRGWDVGNQPQHFGDGTRLSIL.

This clonotype was found a few times. DNA of the CDR3: TGTGCCAGCAGCCTCCGGGACAGCACCGGGGAGCTGTTTTTT. Amino acids: CASSLRDSTGELFF. This rearrangement joins TRBV3-1 to TRBJ2-2, with 7 positions matching TRBD1. CDR3 length: 14 amino acids. Germline values: CDR1 LGHDT, CDR2 YNNKEL (reference sequence). The V gene end was trimmed by 4 bases and the J gene end by 4 bases; junction bases not matched to a gene: 3.

This clonotype was counted a few times. This chain links TRBV15 with TRBJ2-1; TRBD2 is a possible D gene (5 bases). Germline assignment: CDR1 LNHNV and CDR2 YYDKDF (reference sequence). This CDR3 contains 15 residues. The V gene lost 5 bases and the J gene lost 3 bases, with 14 bases spanning the gap. Written as DNA, the CDR3 is TGTGCCACCAGCCCTCTACGGGGAAACTACAATGAGCAGTTCTTC. This sequence encodes CATSPLRGNYNEQFF.

The rearrangement uses TRBV5-1 and TRBJ2-3; perhaps TRBD2 as D (6 bases). The CDR3 consists of 14 residues. The V gene's germline CDR1 is SGHRS and CDR2 YFSETQ. The V gene lost 4 bases and the J gene lost 2 bases, with 11 bases spanning the gap. CDR3: CASSTRTNTDTQYF. CDR3 sequence (DNA): TGCGCCAGCAGCACCCGGACTAACACAGATACGCAGTATTTT. Using reference TRBV5-1 and TRBJ2-3 for the parts outside the CDR3, the full variable domain is KAGVTQTPRYLIKTRGQQVTLSCSPISGHRSVSWYQQTPGQGLQFLFEYFSETQRNKGNFPGRFSGRQFSNSRSEMNVSTLELGDSALYLCASSTRTNTDTQYFGPGTRLTVL.

In this sample, this clonotype turned up many times. The gene calls are TRBV12-3 or TRBV12-4 and TRBJ2-7, with D maybe TRBD2 (5 bases). The CDR3 contains 12 residues. Trimming shortened V by 5 bases and J by 4 bases, and 9 bases separated the two germline ends. The CDR3 sequence: CASSPEGYEQYF. CDR3 nucleotide sequence: TGTGCCAGCAGTCCCGAGGGATACGAGCAGTACTTC.

The V gene is TRBV4-3, the J gene TRBJ2-3; TRBD1 matches at 8 bases. With V trimmed by 1 base and J by 5 bases, 11 bases remained unmatched. The CDR3 consists of 17 residues. Germline values: CDR1 LGHNA, CDR2 YSLEER. The CDR3 is CASSQARQGSSLDTQYF. The DNA for the CDR3 is TGCGCCAGCAGCCAAGCAAGACAGGGGTCTAGTTTAGATACGCAGTATTTT.

This clonotype was counted between two and nine times. The chain links TRBV12-3 or TRBV12-4 to TRBJ2-3; D remains ambiguous. The ends were cut back, 4 bases at V and 5 bases at J, with 10 bases in the middle. This CDR3 comprises 13 residues. The CDR3 sequence: CASSWSVEDTQYF. CDR3 coding DNA: TGTGCCAGCAGTTGGAGCGTGGAAGATACGCAGTATTTT.

The chain is built from TRBV7-9 and TRBJ1-1; TRBD1 matches 7 bases. V lost 11 bases to trimming and J lost 4 bases; unmatched junction nucleotides: 1. The V gene's germline CDR1 is SEHNR and CDR2 FQNEAQ (reference sequence). The CDR3 contains 10 residues. The CDR3 DNA reads as TGTGCCGCAGGGGGCACTGAAGCTTTCTTT. As protein: CAAGGTEAFF.

The rearrangement uses TRBV7-9 and TRBJ2-4, with 7 bases matching TRBD2. Trimming took 0 bases from V and 8 from J; bases not matched to a gene: 1. This CDR3 region has 13 residues. Germline CDR1 is SEHNR and CDR2 is FQNEAQ (reference sequence). CDR3 loop: CASSLAGGDIQYF. CDR3 sequence (DNA): TGTGCCAGCAGCTTAGCGGGGGGGGACATTCAGTACTTC.

This clonotype was detected many times. The rearrangement joins TRBV12-3 or TRBV12-4 to TRBJ1-2, with D maybe TRBD1 (5 bases). The V and J ends lost 6 bases and 3 bases respectively, with 17 bases between them. The CDR3 has 15 residues. In DNA form, the CDR3 reads TGTGCCAGCAGCCACCCGTCCGGGGACCACTATGGCTACACCTTC. Amino acid sequence: CASSHPSGDHYGYTF.

CDR3 nucleotides: TGTGCCAGCAGCTTTGGACAGGTGCGGGACCTCCACTTT. Translating gives CASSFGQVRDLHF. The V call is TRBV7-6, the J call TRBJ1-6; 7 positions agree with TRBD1. This CDR3 comprises 13 residues. The V gene's germline CDR1 is SGHVS and CDR2 FNYEAQ. The V gene end was trimmed by 3 bases and the J gene end by 15 bases; junction bases not matched to a gene: 8.

This clonotype was seen ten or more times. V usage is TRBV7-2 and J usage is TRBJ2-7; 12 bases are a match to TRBD2. Germline trimming cut 3 bases from V and 5 bases from J; bases unmatched to any gene: 8. Germline V CDR1 and CDR2: SGHTA, FQGNSA. The CDR3 consists of 16 residues. The CDR3 region is CASSLGRTSGAHEQYF. CDR3 bases: TGTGCCAGCAGCTTGGGTCGGACTAGCGGGGCCCACGAGCAGTACTTC.

This clonotype was observed a few times. The chain links TRBV29-1 to TRBJ1-2; 8 nucleotides line up with TRBD1. V dropped 5 bases and J dropped 7; count of bases not matched to a gene: 6. CDR3 size: 12 residues. Germline values: CDR1 SQVTM, CDR2 ANQGSEA. The CDR3 here is CSVTGDRPGYTF. The CDR3, as DNA: TGCAGCGTTACCGGGGACAGGCCTGGCTACACCTTC.

This clonotype was seen many times. The chain employs TRBV12-3 or TRBV12-4 and TRBJ2-5, with unresolved D. The V end lost 7 bases, the J end lost 2 bases, and 17 bases lay between the germline ends. The CDR3 is 15 residues long. DNA of the CDR3: TGTGCCAGCACCGCATGGGGAAGCTTTCAAGAGACCCAGTACTTC. This sequence encodes CASTAWGSFQETQYF.

This clonotype was observed a few times. V usage is TRBV7-2 and J usage is TRBJ2-1, with 8 bases that match TRBD2. V shed 3 bases and J 5 bases; nucleotides not matched to a gene: 12. The CDR3 consists of 17 residues. Germline V gene data show CDR1 as SGHTA and CDR2 as FQGNSA. In DNA form, the CDR3 reads TGTGCCAGCAGCTTCAGGCCGAGCGGGGGCATAGACAATGAGCAGTTCTTC. It translates to CASSFRPSGGIDNEQFF.

This clonotype was detected ten times or more. The chain employs TRBV5-1 and TRBJ2-3; TRBD2 aligns across 12 bases. V was pared by 5 bases and J by 3 bases, with 10 bases of the junction left unmatched. Looked up from germline, CDR1 is SGHRS and CDR2 is YFSETQ. The CDR3 spans 17 residues. The CDR3 is CASSRIGLAGTTDTQYF. CDR3 sequence (DNA): TGCGCCAGCAGTAGGATAGGACTAGCGGGGACTACAGATACGCAGTATTTT.

The rearrangement links TRBV15 to TRBJ2-5; maybe TRBD1 (6 bases). With 0 bases removed from V and 2 bases from J, the gap between germline ends came to 10 bases. The CDR3 covers 15 residues. Germline CDR1 and CDR2: LNHNV and YYDKDF (reference sequence). The CDR3 spells CATSRDQGGQETQYF. The CDR3 coding sequence is TGTGCCACCAGCAGAGATCAAGGGGGTCAAGAGACCCAGTACTTC.

The CDR3 is CASSLGQSYNEQFF. The CDR3 DNA is TGTGCCAGCAGCTTGGGACAGTCCTACAATGAGCAGTTCTTC. J is TRBJ2-1 and V is TRBV5-6; D is possibly TRBD1 (5 bases). Germline V gene lookup returns CDR1 SGHDT and CDR2 YYEEEE. This CDR3 region has 14 residues. Trimming took 0 bases from V and 1 from J, leaving 5 bases between them.

This clonotype has more than one count but fewer than ten. V and J are TRBV7-9 and TRBJ2-5; possibly TRBD2 for D (5 bases). CDR1 SEHNR and CDR2 FQNEAQ come from the germline V gene (reference sequence). The CDR3 totals 14 residues. Between the trimmed V and J ends, which lost 4 bases and 2 bases, there was a span of 11 bases. The CDR3 nucleotides read TGTGCCAGCAGCTCAGCGGAGTCTCAAGAGACCCAGTACTTC. Encoded protein: CASSSAESQETQYF.

This clonotype was counted ten times or more. This sequence joins TRBV6-6 and TRBJ2-2, with 8 bases that match TRBD2. CDR3 length: 16 amino acids. Germline lookup yields CDR1 MNHNY and CDR2 SVGAGI (reference sequence). Trimming removed 6 bases from V and 1 base from J; junction bases left unmatched: 7. DNA for the CDR3: TGTGCCAGCAGCAACCCGGGGGGGGGGAACACCGGGGAGCTGTTTTTT. It encodes CASSNPGGGNTGELFF.

CDR3 loop: CASSQGEHNEQFF. The CDR3 DNA reads TGCGCCAGCAGCCAAGGTGAGCACAATGAGCAGTTCTTC. The rearrangement uses TRBV4-1 and TRBJ2-1; D gene ambiguous. CDR1 MGHRA and CDR2 YSYEKL come from the germline V gene. V was clipped by 1 base and J by 5 bases, with 6 bases between them. The CDR3 runs to 13 residues.

This clonotype was detected ten times or more. V and J are TRBV5-1 and TRBJ2-4; no clear D. The CDR3 consists of 17 residues. The germline CDR1 and CDR2 sequences are SGHRS and YFSETQ. The V end lost 4 bases, the J end lost 0 bases, and 17 bases lay between the germline ends. The CDR3 is CASSPLAATLAKNIQYF. The CDR3 DNA follows: TGCGCCAGCAGCCCCCTCGCGGCGACCTTAGCCAAAAACATTCAGTACTTC.

Many counts were recorded for this clonotype. V and J are TRBV10-3 and TRBJ1-2, with D uncertain. This CDR3 contains 14 residues. Trimming took 2 bases from V and 6 from J, leaving 13 bases between them. Germline V lookup: CDR1 ENHRY, CDR2 SYGVKD. The CDR3 coding sequence is TGTGCCATCAGTGAGCAAAGAGATACCCATGGCTACACCTTC. Its translation is CAISEQRDTHGYTF.

This clonotype was picked up many times. The chain has TRBV29-1 and TRBJ2-7; 16 bases fit TRBD2. CDR3 length: 18 amino acids. Trimming took 3 bases from V and 7 from J; bases not matched to a gene: 15. The germline CDR1 and CDR2 sequences are SQVTM and ANQGSEA. CDR3 nucleotide sequence: TGCAGCGTTGATTGTGTGGGACTAGCGGGGGGGCCTCTCCAAGAGCAGTACTTC. Its protein product is CSVDCVGLAGGPLQEQYF.